These T cell receptor beta chains were read from a single sample in a study of technical replicates of blood from a handful of donors. The method was immunoSEQ multiplex PCR; TCRdb's version includes in-frame clones alone and lacks a portion of them. The sample includes about 76,000 clones, roughly 85% of them seen just once. Sequenced sample: PBMCs. The receptor source for this set is a human donor in good health. Some clones in this sample may be carry-over from other donors' samples. Both conserved end residues are part of each CDR3. A D gene is named only where the DNA matches it firmly. Clone size, where shown, is once, few, many, or a class for clones that have expanded.

j_gene,d_gene,v_gene,abundance,CDR3aa,CDR3nt
TRBJ2-2,TRBD1,TRBV5-4,once,CASRTSGGMRAGELFF,TGTGCCAGCAGGACTTCAGGGGGCATGAGAGCCGGGGAGCTGTTTTTT
TRBJ2-3,TRBD2,TRBV29-1,once,CSAPGGTDTQYF,TGCAGCGCCCCGGGAGGAACAGATACGCAGTATTTT
TRBJ1-1,NA,TRBV19,NA,CASSTTGTEAFF,TGTGCCAGTAGTACGACAGGCACTGAAGCTTTCTTT
TRBJ2-7,TRBD2,TRBV4-1,NA,CASSPQTSGGIAYEQYF,TGCGCCAGCAGCCCCCAGACTAGCGGGGGAATAGCCTACGAGCAGTACTTC
TRBJ2-7,TRBD1,TRBV5-1,NA,CASSWGGQGNEQYF,TGCGCCAGCAGCTGGGGGGGACAGGGGAACGAGCAGTACTTC
TRBJ1-2,NA,TRBV13,few,CASSLEGQANYGYTF,TGTGCCAGCAGCTTAGAGGGGCAGGCGAACTATGGCTACACCTTC
TRBJ2-5,NA,TRBV6-1,once,CASSDLRTQYF,TGTGCCAGCAGTGACTTGAGGACCCAGTACTTC
TRBJ2-7,TRBD2,TRBV18,NA,CASSPGGGLGPYEQYF,TGTGCCAGCTCCCCGGGAGGCGGACTGGGCCCCTACGAGCAGTACTTC
TRBJ2-7,TRBD1,TRBV19,NA,CASSTRDRHYEQYF,TGTGCCAGTAGTACGAGGGACAGACACTACGAGCAGTACTTC
TRBJ1-2,NA,TRBV7-2,NA,CASSPDNNYGYTF,TGTGCCAGCAGCCCTGACAACAACTATGGCTACACCTTC
TRBJ2-5,NA,TRBV5-1,NA,CASSLGVSGPLLETQYF,TGCGCCAGCAGCTTGGGCGTTAGCGGCCCTCTGTTGGAGACCCAGTACTTC
TRBJ2-7,TRBD2,TRBV9,NA,CASGRENVYEQYF,TGTGCCAGCGGGCGGGAGAACGTTTACGAGCAGTACTTC
TRBJ1-4,NA,TRBV7-2,NA,CASSEPLPGVYGEKLFF,TGTGCCAGCAGCGAGCCACTACCGGGTGTCTATGGAGAAAAACTGTTTTTT
TRBJ1-4,NA,TRBV6-5,NA,CASSQTYNQKLFF,TGTGCCAGCTCCCAGACATATAATCAAAAACTGTTTTTT
TRBJ2-1,TRBD2,TRBV7-2,NA,CASSGAGTSGAPLKQFF,TGTGCCAGCAGCGGGGCCGGGACTAGCGGGGCCCCCCTGAAGCAGTTCTTC
TRBJ2-1,NA,TRBV5-1,NA,CASSLEHAGTWSNEQFF,TGCGCCAGCAGCTTGGAACACGCCGGGACTTGGAGTAATGAGCAGTTCTTC